This is a list of T cell receptor beta chains from one sample in a study of neurological immune-mediated disorders. From the 5' RACE reads, TCRdb called clonotypes with MiXCR, one entry per CDR3 protein. Of fewer than 65,000 distinct CDR3 sequences in the sample, 4.2% were seen once. Sample: PBMCs. Source of these receptors: a man aged 45-60 years with multiple sclerosis. CDR3s include the opening cysteine and the closing phenylalanine or tryptophan. The D gene is left open where the match is weak. A row's size may be missing; if present it is once, few, many or a size class.

V	size	length	D	J	DNA	CDR3
TRBV9	NA	17	NA	TRBJ1-1	TGTGCCAGCAGCACCCGGACAGAGATAACCATGAACACTGAAGCTTTCTTT	CASSTRTEITMNTEAFF
TRBV7-8	many	18	NA	TRBJ1-4	TGTGCCAGCAGCTCCGATTGGTTCGTCCTTGCAACTAATGAAAAACTGTTTTTT	CASSSDWFVLATNEKLFF
TRBV3-1	few	13	NA	TRBJ1-6	TGTGCCAGCAGCCCCCTCTTGGGCTCACCCCTCCACTTT	CASSPLLGSPLHF
TRBV5-3	NA	17	TRBD2	TRBJ2-1	TGTGCCAGAAGAACTACTAGCGGGGGTCTCCCGCAGGATGAGCAGTTCTTC	CARRTTSGGLPQDEQFF
TRBV6-1	many	14	NA	TRBJ2-3	TGTGCCAGCAGTGAAGCCTCGCGTTCAGATACGCAGTATTTT	CASSEASRSDTQYF
TRBV14	NA	15	NA	TRBJ2-3	TGTGCCAGCAGCCAAGAAGTCGATCCCAGGGATACGCAGTATTTT	CASSQEVDPRDTQYF
TRBV28	many	14	NA	TRBJ1-1	TGTGCCAGCAGTTTGGGGGGGGCTCGCAAGGAAGCTTTCTTT	CASSLGGARKEAFF
TRBV5-1	many	16	TRBD1	TRBJ2-2	TGCGCCAGCAGCTCAGGACAGACAGGGGTCTCCGGGGAGCTGTTTTTT	CASSSGQTGVSGELFF
TRBV15	many	16	NA	TRBJ1-2	TGTGCCACAGCCGTTTTATCGGGACATTTCATCTATGGCTACACCTTC	CATAVLSGHFIYGYTF
TRBV5-1	many	12	NA	TRBJ1-2	TGCGCCAGCAGCTTGGAGTTGCAGGGCTACACCTTC	CASSLELQGYTF
TRBV4-2	many	16	NA	TRBJ1-2	TGTGCCAGCAGCCAAGAGACAACTTCAGGGACATACCGCTACACCTTC	CASSQETTSGTYRYTF
TRBV4-1	many	17	NA	TRBJ2-1	TGCGCCAGCAGCCAAGAGGCGCAGGACACGTTATACAATGAGCAGTTCTTC	CASSQEAQDTLYNEQFF
TRBV3-1	NA	15	NA	TRBJ2-7	TGTGCCAGCAGCCAATGGGAGGGGGTCTCCTACGAGCAGTACTTC	CASSQWEGVSYEQYF
TRBV24-1	many	16	TRBD2	TRBJ2-1	TGTGCCACCAGTGACCCCGGGACTAGCGGTCACAATGAGCAGTTCTTC	CATSDPGTSGHNEQFF